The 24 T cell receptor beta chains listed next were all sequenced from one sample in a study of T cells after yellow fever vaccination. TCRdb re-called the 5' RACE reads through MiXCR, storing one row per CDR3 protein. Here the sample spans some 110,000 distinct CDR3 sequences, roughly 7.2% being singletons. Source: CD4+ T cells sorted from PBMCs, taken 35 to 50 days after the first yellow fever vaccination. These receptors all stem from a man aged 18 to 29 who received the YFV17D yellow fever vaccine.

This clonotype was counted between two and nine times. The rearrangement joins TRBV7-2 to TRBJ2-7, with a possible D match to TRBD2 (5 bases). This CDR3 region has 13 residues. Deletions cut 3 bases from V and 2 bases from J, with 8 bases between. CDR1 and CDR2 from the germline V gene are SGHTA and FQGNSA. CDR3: CASSFGVTYEQYV. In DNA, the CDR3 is TGTGCCAGCAGCTTCGGGGTAACCTACGAGCAGTACGTC.

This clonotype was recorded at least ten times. As DNA, the CDR3 is TGCAGTGCCTCGCCGACTGGAAGACCCTCCGGCGGGGAGCTGTTTTTT. Amino acid sequence: CSASPTGRPSGGELFF. This rearrangement joins TRBV20-1 to TRBJ2-2; no clear D gene. V lost 6 bases and J 7 bases, leaving 24 bases between the germline ends. CDR1 and CDR2 from the germline V gene are DFQATT and SNEGSKA (reference sequence). The CDR3 is made up of 16 amino acids.

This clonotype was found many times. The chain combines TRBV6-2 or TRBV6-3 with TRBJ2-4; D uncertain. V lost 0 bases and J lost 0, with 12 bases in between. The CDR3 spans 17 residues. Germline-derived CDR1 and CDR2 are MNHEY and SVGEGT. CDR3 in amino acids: CASSYSIGYLAKNIQYF. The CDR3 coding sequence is TGTGCCAGCAGTTACTCGATCGGTTATCTAGCCAAAAACATTCAGTACTTC.

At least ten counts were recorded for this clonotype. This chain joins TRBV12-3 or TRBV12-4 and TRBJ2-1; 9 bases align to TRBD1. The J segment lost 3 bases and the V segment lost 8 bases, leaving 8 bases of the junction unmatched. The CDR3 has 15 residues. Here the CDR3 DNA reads TGTGCCAGCGTCCCCGGGACAGGGTTCTACAATGAGCAGTTCTTC. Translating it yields CASVPGTGFYNEQFF.

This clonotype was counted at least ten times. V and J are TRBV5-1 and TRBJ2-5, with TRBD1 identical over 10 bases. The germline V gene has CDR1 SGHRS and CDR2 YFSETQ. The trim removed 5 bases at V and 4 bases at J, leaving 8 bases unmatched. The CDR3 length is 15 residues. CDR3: CASSPDRGLVETQYF. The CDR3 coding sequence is TGCGCCAGCAGTCCCGACAGGGGGCTCGTAGAGACCCAGTACTTC.

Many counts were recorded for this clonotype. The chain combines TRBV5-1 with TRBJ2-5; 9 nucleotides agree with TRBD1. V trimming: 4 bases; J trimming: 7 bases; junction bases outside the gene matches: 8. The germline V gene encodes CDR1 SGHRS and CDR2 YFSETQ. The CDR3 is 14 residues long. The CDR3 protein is CASSLGTGQGTQYF. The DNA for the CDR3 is TGCGCCAGCAGCCTAGGGACAGGGCAGGGGACCCAGTACTTC. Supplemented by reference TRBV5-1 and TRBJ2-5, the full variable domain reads KAGVTQTPRYLIKTRGQQVTLSCSPISGHRSVSWYQQTPGQGLQFLFEYFSETQRNKGNFPGRFSGRQFSNSRSEMNVSTLELGDSALYLCASSLGTGQGTQYFGPGTRLLVL.

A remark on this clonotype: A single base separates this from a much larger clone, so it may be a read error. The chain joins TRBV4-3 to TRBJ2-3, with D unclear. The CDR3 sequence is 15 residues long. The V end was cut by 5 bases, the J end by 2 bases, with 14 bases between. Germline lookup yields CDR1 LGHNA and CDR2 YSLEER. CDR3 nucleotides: TGCGCCAGCAGCAAACGGGCAGGAACCACAGATACGCAGTATTTT. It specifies CASSKRAGTTDTQYF.

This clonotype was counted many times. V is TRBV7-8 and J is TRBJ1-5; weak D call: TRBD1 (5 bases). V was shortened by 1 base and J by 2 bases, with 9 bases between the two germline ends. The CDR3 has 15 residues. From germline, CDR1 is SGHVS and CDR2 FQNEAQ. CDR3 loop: CASSLVRQRNQPQHF. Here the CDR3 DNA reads TGTGCCAGCAGCTTAGTGAGACAGCGCAATCAGCCCCAGCATTTT.

This CDR3 is CASSFGLAGVTDTQYF. Written as DNA, the CDR3 is TGCGCCAGCAGCTTCGGACTAGCGGGGGTCACAGATACGCAGTATTTT. The chain couples TRBV5-1 to TRBJ2-3, with 13 bases identical to TRBD2. The V and J ends lost 2 bases and 2 bases, in that order; junction bases with no gene match: 2. The CDR3 length is 16 residues. Germline CDR1 SGHRS, CDR2 YFSETQ.

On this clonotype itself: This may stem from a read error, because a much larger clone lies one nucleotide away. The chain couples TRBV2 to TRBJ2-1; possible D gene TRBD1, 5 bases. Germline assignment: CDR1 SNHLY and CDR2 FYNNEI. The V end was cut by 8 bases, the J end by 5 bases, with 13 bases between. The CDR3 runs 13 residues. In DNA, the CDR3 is TGTGCCAGCCGTACTGGGGCCCACAATGAGCAGTTCTTC. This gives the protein CASRTGAHNEQFF.

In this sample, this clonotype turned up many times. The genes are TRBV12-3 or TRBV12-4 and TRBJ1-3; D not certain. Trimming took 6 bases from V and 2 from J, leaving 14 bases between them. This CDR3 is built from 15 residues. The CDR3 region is CASSPQSTTGNTIYF. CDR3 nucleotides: TGTGCCAGCAGCCCCCAGTCGACGACTGGAAACACCATATATTTT.

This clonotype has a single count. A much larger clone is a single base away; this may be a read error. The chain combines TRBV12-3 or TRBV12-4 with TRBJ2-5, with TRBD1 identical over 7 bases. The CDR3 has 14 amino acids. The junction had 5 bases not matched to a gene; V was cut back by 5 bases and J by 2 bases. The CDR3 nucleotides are TGTGCCAGCAGTGAGACACAGGGGCAAGAGACCCAGTACTTC. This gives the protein CASSETQGQETQYF.

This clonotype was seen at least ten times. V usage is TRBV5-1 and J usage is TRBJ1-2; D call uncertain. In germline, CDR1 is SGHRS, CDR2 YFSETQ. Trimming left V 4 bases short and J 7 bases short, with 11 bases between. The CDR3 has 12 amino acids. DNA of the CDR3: TGCGCCAGCAGCGGCGTCCCGGGTGGCTACACCTTC. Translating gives CASSGVPGGYTF.

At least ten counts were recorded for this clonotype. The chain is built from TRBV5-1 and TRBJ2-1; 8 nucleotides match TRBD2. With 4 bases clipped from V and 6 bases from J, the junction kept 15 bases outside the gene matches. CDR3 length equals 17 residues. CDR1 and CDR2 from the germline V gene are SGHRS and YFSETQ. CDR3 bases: TGCGCCAGCAGCAACCAACCGGGACTAGTGGGGGGCAATGAGCAGTTCTTC. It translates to CASSNQPGLVGGNEQFF.

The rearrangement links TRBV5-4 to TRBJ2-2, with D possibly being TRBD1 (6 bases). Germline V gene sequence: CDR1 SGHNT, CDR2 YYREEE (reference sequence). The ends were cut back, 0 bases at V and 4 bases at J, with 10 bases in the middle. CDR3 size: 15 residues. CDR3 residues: CASSLVGASTGELFF. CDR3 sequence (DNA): TGTGCCAGCAGCTTGGTGGGGGCGAGCACCGGGGAGCTGTTTTTT.

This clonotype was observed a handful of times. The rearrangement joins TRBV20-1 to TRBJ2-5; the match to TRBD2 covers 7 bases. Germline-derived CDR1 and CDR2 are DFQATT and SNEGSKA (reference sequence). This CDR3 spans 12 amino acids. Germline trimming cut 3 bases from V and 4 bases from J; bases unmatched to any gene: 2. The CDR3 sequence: CSARRLAETQYF. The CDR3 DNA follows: TGCAGTGCTAGGCGACTAGCAGAGACCCAGTACTTC.

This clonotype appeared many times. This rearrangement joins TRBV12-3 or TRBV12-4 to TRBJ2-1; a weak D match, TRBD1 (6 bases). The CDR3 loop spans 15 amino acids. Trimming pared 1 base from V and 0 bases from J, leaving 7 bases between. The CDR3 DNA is TGTGCCAGCAGTTTAGGGGGGCTCTCCTACAATGAGCAGTTCTTC. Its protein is CASSLGGLSYNEQFF.

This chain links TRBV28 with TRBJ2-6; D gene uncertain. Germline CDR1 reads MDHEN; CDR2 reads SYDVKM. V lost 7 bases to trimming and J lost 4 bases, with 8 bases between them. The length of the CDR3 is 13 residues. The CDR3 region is CASKGPGANVLTF. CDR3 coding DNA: TGTGCCAGCAAGGGTCCCGGGGCCAACGTCCTGACTTTC.

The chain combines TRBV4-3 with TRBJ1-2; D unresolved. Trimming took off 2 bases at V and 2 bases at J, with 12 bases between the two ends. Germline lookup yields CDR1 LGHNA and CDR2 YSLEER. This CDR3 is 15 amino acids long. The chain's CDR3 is CASSQSAIGNYGYTF. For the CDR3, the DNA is TGCGCCAGCAGCCAATCTGCTATAGGAAACTATGGCTACACCTTC.

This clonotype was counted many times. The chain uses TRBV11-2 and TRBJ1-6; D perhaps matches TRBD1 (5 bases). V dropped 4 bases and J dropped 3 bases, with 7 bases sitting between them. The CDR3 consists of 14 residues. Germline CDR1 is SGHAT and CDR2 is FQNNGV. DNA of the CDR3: TGTGCCAGCAGCTCACAGGTCTATAATTCACCCCTCCACTTT. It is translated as CASSSQVYNSPLHF.

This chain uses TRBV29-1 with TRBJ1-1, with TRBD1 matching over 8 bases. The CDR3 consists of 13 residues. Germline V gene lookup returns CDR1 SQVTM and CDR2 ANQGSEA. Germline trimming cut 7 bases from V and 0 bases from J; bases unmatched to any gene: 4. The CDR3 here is CSADRELNTEAFF. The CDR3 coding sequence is TGCAGCGCGGACAGGGAGTTGAACACTGAAGCTTTCTTT.

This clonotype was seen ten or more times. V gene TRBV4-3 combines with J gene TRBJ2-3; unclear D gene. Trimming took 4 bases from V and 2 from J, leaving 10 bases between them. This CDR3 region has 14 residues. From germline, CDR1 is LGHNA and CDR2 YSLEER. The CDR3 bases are TGCGCCAGCAGCCGACGTGCTAACACAGATACGCAGTATTTT. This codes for CASSRRANTDTQYF.

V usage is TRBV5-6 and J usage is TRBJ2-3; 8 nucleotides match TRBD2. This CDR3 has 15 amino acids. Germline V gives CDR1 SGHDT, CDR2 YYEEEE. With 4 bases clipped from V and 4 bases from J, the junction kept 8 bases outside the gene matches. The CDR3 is CASSHTGGAADTQYF. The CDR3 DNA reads TGTGCCAGCAGCCACACCGGGGGGGCTGCAGATACGCAGTATTTT.

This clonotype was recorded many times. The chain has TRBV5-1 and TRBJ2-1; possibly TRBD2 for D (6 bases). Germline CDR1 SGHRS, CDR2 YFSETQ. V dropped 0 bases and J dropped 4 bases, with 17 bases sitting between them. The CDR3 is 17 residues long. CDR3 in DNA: TGCGCCAGCAGCTTGGGACTTAGTGCGGGAAATTACAATGAGCAGTTCTTC. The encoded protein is CASSLGLSAGNYNEQFF.